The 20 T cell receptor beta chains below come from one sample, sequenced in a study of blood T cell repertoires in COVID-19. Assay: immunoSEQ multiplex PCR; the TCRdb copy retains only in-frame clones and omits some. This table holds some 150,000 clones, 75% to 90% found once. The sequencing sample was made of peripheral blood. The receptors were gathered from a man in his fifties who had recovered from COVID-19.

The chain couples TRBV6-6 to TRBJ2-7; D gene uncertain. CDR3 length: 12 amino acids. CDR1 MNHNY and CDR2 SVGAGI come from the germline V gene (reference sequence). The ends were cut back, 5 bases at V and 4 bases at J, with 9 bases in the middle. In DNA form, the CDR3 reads TGTGCCAGCAGTCCAGCGCAATACGAGCAGTACTTC. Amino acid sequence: CASSPAQYEQYF.

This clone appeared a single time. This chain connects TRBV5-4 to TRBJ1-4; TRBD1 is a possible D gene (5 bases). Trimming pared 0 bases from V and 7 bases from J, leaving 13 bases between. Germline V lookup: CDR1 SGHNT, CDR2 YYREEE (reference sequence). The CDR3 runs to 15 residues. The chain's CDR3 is CASSLAGTDSEKLFF. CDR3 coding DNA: TGTGCCAGCAGCTTGGCCGGCACTGACAGTGAAAAACTGTTTTTT.

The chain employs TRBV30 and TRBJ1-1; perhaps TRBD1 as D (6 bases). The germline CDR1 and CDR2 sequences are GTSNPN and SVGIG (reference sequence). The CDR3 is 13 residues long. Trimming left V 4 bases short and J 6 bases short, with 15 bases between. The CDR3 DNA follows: TGTGCCTGGATGATCAGGGGACGATCTGAAGCTTTCTTT. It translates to CAWMIRGRSEAFF.

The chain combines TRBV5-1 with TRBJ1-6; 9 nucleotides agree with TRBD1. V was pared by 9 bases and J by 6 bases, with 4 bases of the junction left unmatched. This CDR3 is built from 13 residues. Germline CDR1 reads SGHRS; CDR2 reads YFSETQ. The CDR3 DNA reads TGCGCCACCGCGACAGGGGGTAATTCACCCCTCCACTTT. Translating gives CATATGGNSPLHF.

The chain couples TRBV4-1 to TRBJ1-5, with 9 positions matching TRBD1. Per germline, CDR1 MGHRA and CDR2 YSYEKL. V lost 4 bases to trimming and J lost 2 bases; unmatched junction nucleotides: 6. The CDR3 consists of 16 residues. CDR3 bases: TGCGCCAGCAGCCGGGGGGACAGGGAAGGCAATCAGCCCCAGCATTTT. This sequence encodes CASSRGDREGNQPQHF.

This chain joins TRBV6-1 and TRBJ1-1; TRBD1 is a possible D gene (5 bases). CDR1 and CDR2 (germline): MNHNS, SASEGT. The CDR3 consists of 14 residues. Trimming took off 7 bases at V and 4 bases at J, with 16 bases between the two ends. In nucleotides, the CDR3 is TGTGCCAGCACCATTGGGGGGACGGTCACTGAAGCTTTCTTT. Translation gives CASTIGGTVTEAFF.

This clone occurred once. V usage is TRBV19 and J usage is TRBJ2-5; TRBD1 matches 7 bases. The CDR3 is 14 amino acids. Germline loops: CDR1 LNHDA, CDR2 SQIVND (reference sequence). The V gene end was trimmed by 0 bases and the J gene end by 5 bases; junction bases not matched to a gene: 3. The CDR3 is CASSIEGGGETQYF. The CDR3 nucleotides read TGTGCCAGTAGTATAGAAGGGGGCGGGGAGACCCAGTACTTC.

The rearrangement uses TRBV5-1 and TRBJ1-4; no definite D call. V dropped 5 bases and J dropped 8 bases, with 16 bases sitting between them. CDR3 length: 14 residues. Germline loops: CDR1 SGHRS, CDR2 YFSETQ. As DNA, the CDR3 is TGCGCCAGCAGTTCGGGGAGCGTGAACGAAAAACTGTTTTTT. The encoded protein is CASSSGSVNEKLFF.

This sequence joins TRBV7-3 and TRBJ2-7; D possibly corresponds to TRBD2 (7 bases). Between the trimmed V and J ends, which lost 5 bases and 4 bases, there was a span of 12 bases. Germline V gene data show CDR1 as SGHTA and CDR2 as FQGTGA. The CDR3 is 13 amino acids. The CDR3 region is CASSRGGPYEQYF. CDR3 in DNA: TGTGCCAGCAGCCGCGGGGGCCCATACGAGCAGTACTTC.

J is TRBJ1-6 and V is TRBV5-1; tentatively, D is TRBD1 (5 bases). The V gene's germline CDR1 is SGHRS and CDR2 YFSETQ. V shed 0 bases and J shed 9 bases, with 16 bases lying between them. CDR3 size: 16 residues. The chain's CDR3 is CASSLGAGHILSPLHF. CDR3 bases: TGCGCCAGCAGCTTGGGGGCCGGACACATCCTTTCACCCCTCCACTTT.

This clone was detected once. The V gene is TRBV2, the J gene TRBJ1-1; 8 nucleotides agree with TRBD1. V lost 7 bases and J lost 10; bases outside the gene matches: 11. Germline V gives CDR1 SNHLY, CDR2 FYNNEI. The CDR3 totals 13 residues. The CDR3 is CASTLDREVGAFF. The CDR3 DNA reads TGTGCCAGCACTCTGGACAGGGAAGTTGGAGCTTTCTTT.

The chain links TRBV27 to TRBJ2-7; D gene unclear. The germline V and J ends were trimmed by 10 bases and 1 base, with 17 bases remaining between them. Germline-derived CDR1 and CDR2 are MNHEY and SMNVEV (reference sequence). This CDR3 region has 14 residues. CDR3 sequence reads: CATRRVSDSYEQYF. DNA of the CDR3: TGTGCCACGAGAAGAGTCTCTGATTCCTACGAGCAGTACTTC.

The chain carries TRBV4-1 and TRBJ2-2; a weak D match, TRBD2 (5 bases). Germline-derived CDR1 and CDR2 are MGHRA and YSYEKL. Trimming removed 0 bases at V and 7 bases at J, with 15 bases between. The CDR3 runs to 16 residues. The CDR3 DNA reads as TGCGCCAGCAGCCAAGAAGAGGGTGTGAGTATCGGGGAGCTGTTTTTT. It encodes CASSQEEGVSIGELFF.

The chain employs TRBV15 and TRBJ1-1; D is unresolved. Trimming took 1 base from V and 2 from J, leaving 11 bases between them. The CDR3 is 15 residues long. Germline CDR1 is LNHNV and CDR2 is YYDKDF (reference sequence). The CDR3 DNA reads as TGTGCCACCAGCAGAGGTGGGTCTAGAAACACTGAAGCTTTCTTT. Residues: CATSRGGSRNTEAFF.

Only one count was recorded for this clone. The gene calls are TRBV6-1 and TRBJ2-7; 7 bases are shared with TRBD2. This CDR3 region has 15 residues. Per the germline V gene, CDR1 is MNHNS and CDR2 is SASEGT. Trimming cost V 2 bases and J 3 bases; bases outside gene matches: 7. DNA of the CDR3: TGTGCCAGCAGTGAAACGGCGGGGGAGAACTACGAGCAGTACTTC. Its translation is CASSETAGENYEQYF.

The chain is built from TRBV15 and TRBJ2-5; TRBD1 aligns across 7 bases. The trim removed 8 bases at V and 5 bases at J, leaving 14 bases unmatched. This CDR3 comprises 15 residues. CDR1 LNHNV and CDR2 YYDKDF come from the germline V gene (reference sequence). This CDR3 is CATSGQVQGVETQYF. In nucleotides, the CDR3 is TGTGCCACCTCAGGACAGGTCCAAGGTGTGGAGACCCAGTACTTC.

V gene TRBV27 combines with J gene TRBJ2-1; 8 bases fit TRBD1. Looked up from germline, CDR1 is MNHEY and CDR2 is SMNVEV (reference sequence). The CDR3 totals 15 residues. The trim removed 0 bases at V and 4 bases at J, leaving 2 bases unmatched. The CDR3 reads CASSLSRGPYNEQFF. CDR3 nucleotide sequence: TGTGCCAGCAGTTTATCCAGGGGGCCTTACAATGAGCAGTTCTTC.

The chain's CDR3 is CASSWVRGGYTF. For the CDR3, the DNA is TGTGCCAGTAGTTGGGTCCGGGGAGGCTACACCTTC. This chain links TRBV19 with TRBJ1-2; D is unresolved. V was clipped by 5 bases and J by 8 bases, with 12 bases between them. The germline CDR1 and CDR2 sequences are LNHDA and SQIVND (reference sequence). The CDR3 covers 12 residues.

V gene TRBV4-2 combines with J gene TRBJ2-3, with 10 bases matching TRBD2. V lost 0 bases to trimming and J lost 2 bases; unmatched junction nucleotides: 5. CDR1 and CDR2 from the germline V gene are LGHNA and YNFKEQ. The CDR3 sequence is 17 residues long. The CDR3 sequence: CASSQESLAGNTDTQYF. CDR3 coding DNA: TGTGCCAGCAGCCAAGAATCACTAGCGGGAAACACAGATACGCAGTATTTT.

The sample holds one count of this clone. CDR3 residues: CATNTFTGTGEETQYF. In DNA, the CDR3 is TGTGCCACCAATACCTTTACAGGGACAGGGGAAGAGACCCAGTACTTC. This chain connects TRBV25-1 to TRBJ2-5; the match to TRBD1 covers 10 bases. Germline CDR1 reads MGHDK; CDR2 reads SYGVNS. V was pared by 10 bases and J by 3 bases, with 14 bases of the junction left unmatched. This CDR3 has 16 amino acids.